Below, 10 T cell receptor beta chains from the same sample are listed, as sequenced in a study of cytomegalovirus exposure and HLA in healthy donors. The PCR ran on 60 Vbeta and 13 Jbeta primers. Method: immunoSEQ multiplex PCR; TCRdb's copy keeps in-frame clones and lacks some. The table has 100,000 to 150,000 clones, about 74% seen once; the top ten hold approximately 0.94%. The sequenced sample was PBMCs. These receptors were obtained from a woman aged 55-69 years in good health and CMV-seronegative.

Remarks on this clone: A junction boundary mismatches the germline segment, possibly from a read error. The rearrangement links TRBV7-7 to TRBJ2-7; possible D gene TRBD2, 6 bases. Germline CDR1 and CDR2: SSHAT and FNYEAQ (reference sequence). The CDR3 length is 16 residues. In DNA, the CDR3 is TGTGCTAGCAGCTTAGCGCTCTTGGAGGGCGGATACGAGCAGTACTTC. Translating it yields CASSLALLEGGYEQYF.

The rearrangement links TRBV5-1 to TRBJ1-1, with D perhaps TRBD1 (5 bases). The V end was cut by 2 bases, the J end by 2 bases, with 13 bases between. CDR3 length: 15 amino acids. CDR1 and CDR2 (germline): SGHRS, YFSETQ. CDR3 coding DNA: TGCGCCAGCAGCTTCAGGACATTTCCCAACACTGAAGCTTTCTTT. Amino acid sequence: CASSFRTFPNTEAFF.

This clone occurred a few times. The V and J genes are TRBV5-1 and TRBJ2-5; TRBD1 agrees at 10 bases. The J call is in doubt because the DNA end fits TRBJ2-7 better. In germline, CDR1 is SGHRS, CDR2 YFSETQ. This CDR3 spans 15 amino acids. The CDR3 DNA is TGCGCCAGCAGCTTGTCCGGGACAGGGGCCTACGAGCAGTACTTC. This sequence encodes CASSLSGTGAYEQYF.

This clone was counted between two and nine times. This chain uses TRBV10-3 with TRBJ2-7; 14 bases map to TRBD2. The trim removed 0 bases at V and 3 bases at J, leaving 1 base unmatched. The CDR3 is 16 residues long. Germline CDR1 is ENHRY and CDR2 is SYGVKD. The CDR3 DNA is TGTGCCATCAGTGAGTCGGGGACTAGCGGGGGCTACGAGCAGTACTTC. Its protein product is CAISESGTSGGYEQYF.

This clone was seen just once. This sequence joins TRBV6-5 and TRBJ2-7; 13 positions agree with TRBD2. The V segment lost 4 bases and the J segment 4 bases; nucleotides outside the gene matches: 7. Germline lookup yields CDR1 MNHEY and CDR2 SVGAGI. The CDR3 spans 16 residues. CDR3 sequence reads: CASSSVGLAGNYEQYF. The CDR3 DNA reads TGTGCCAGCAGTTCCGTGGGACTAGCGGGGAATTACGAGCAGTACTTC.

This chain uses TRBV27 with TRBJ2-5, with 9 bases aligning to TRBD1. With 5 bases clipped from V and 1 base from J, the junction kept 5 bases outside the gene matches. Germline CDR1 and CDR2: MNHEY and SMNVEV (reference sequence). The CDR3 totals 15 residues. In nucleotides, the CDR3 is TGTGCCAGCAGTGACGGACAGGGGCCCCAAGAGACCCAGTACTTC. This codes for CASSDGQGPQETQYF.

The rearrangement joins TRBV9 to TRBJ2-3; TRBD1 is a possible D gene (6 bases). CDR1 and CDR2 from the germline V gene are SGDLS and YYNGEE. CDR3 length equals 15 residues. V was shortened by 4 bases and J by 0 bases, with 12 bases between the two germline ends. The CDR3 region is CASSLGDTSTDTQYF. The CDR3 DNA follows: TGTGCCAGCAGCCTTGGGGACACCAGCACAGATACGCAGTATTTT.

The chain uses TRBV5-1 and TRBJ2-1; TRBD2 agrees at 8 bases. The CDR3 is 18 amino acids. Germline assignment: CDR1 SGHRS and CDR2 YFSETQ. Trimming at V came to 4 bases and at J to 0 bases, leaving 12 bases not matched to a gene. DNA of the CDR3: TGCGCCAGCAGCCCAGATCCGACTAGCGCCAGCTCCTACAATGAGCAGTTCTTC. Its protein is CASSPDPTSASSYNEQFF. Combining the CDR3 with reference TRBV5-1 and TRBJ2-1 gives the whole variable domain KAGVTQTPRYLIKTRGQQVTLSCSPISGHRSVSWYQQTPGQGLQFLFEYFSETQRNKGNFPGRFSGRQFSNSRSEMNVSTLELGDSALYLCASSPDPTSASSYNEQFFGPGTRLTVL.

The J gene is TRBJ2-4, the V gene TRBV27; 7 bases map to TRBD1. V gave up 2 bases and J gave up 5 bases; unmatched junction bases: 9. Per the germline V gene, CDR1 is MNHEY and CDR2 is SMNVEV (reference sequence). The CDR3 is 16 amino acids. The CDR3 protein is CASSLRGGRAQNIQYF. The CDR3 coding sequence is TGTGCCAGCAGTTTACGAGGGGGCCGGGCCCAAAACATTCAGTACTTC.

The rearrangement joins TRBV6-5 to TRBJ1-4; no reliable D call. The germline V gene has CDR1 MNHEY and CDR2 SVGAGI. V was trimmed by 6 bases and J by 0 bases, leaving 11 bases between them. The length of the CDR3 is 15 residues. The CDR3 DNA is TGTGCCAGCAGGTCCGAGGCGGCAACTAATGAAAAACTGTTTTTT. This translates into CASRSEAATNEKLFF.